What follows is one T cell receptor (beta chain) and its context. What it binds is not known. The germline CDR1 and CDR2 sequences are MGHDK and SYGVNS. Losses at the gene ends were 3 bases for V and 4 bases for J; bases not matched to a gene: 6. The CDR3 extends over 15 amino acids. This sample is part of a study of blood T cells in healthy people across ages. Study findings and constraints: Donor CMV status was unknown, possibly confounding expanded clonotype changes. While age rose, TCR beta diversity per million T cells dropped in a roughly linear way. Naive T cell percentage showed a strong correlation with the diversity of TCR beta. Higher diversity and more naive CD4+ cells were features of long-lived donors, compared to aged donors.

Using a J-beta primer mix together with a sample-barcoded 5' primer, a second PCR was run for roughly 7 to 11 cycles. From the 5' RACE reads, TCRdb called clonotypes with MiXCR, one entry per CDR3 protein. The table includes about 640,000 distinct CDR3 sequences, approximately 59% detected once. This sequence joins TRBV25-1 and TRBJ1-5, with 7 bases lining up with TRBD1. The TCR originated in a man aged 60 to 75 in good health. The sample taken for sequencing was blood. This chain's CDR3 is CASSDEGRGNQPQHF. As DNA, the CDR3 is TGTGCCAGCAGTGATGAAGGCAGGGGGAATCAGCCCCAGCATTTT.